These 27 T cell receptor beta chains came from one sample sequenced in a study of identical twins. TCRdb passed the 5' RACE reads through MiXCR, listing each CDR3 protein once. The table records around 280,000 distinct CDR3 sequences, under 9.5% of them present only once. The same data also went into a second study, on yellow fever vaccine responses in identical twins.

Source material: memory (CD45RO+) T cells sorted from blood. Receptors were obtained from a woman aged 18-35 years in good health.

For this clonotype: A read error may produce the germline difference seen at one junction end. V gene TRBV3-1 combines with J gene TRBJ2-5, with TRBD1 as a possible D gene (5 bases). Germline CDR1 is LGHDT and CDR2 is YNNKEL (reference sequence). CDR3 length: 17 residues. In DNA form, the CDR3 reads TGTGCCACCAGCCAAGAAGTCCCCTGGACACGGAGAGAGACCCAGTACTTC. Its translation is CATSQEVPWTRRETQYF.

The table lists this clonotype with a few counts. The CDR3 sequence: CASSSTGGKVTEAFF. The CDR3 DNA reads TGTGCCAGCAGCTCGACAGGGGGGAAGGTCACTGAAGCTTTCTTT. The chain employs TRBV7-8 and TRBJ1-1; 9 positions match TRBD1. Looked up from germline, CDR1 is SGHVS and CDR2 is FQNEAQ. The junction had 7 bases not matched to a gene; V was cut back by 4 bases and J by 4 bases. The CDR3 is 15 residues long.

This sequence joins TRBV6-5 and TRBJ2-3; 7 bases fit TRBD1. Unmatched junction bases numbered 16, after V lost 2 bases and J lost 2 bases. This CDR3 has 19 residues. CDR1 and CDR2 from the germline V gene are MNHEY and SVGAGI. Here the CDR3 reads CASSYGPGTASYPTDTQYF. CDR3 DNA sequence: TGTGCCAGCAGTTACGGTCCCGGGACAGCCTCCTACCCCACAGATACGCAGTATTTT.

This clonotype was recorded many times. The chain recombines TRBV12-3 or TRBV12-4 with TRBJ2-5, with 7 nucleotides matching TRBD1. V trimming: 6 bases; J trimming: 3 bases; junction bases outside the gene matches: 16. The CDR3 contains 17 residues. CDR3 coding DNA: TGTGCCAGCAGAGAGGGGGCCCTTCAGCGAACTAAAGAGACCCAGTACTTC. Amino acids: CASREGALQRTKETQYF.

This clonotype was detected a few times. The J gene is TRBJ2-1, the V gene TRBV5-1; D may match TRBD1 or TRBD2 (5 bases each). Germline V CDR1 and CDR2: SGHRS, YFSETQ. Trimming took 3 bases from V and 0 from J, leaving 19 bases between them. CDR3 length: 18 amino acids. CDR3 nucleotides: TGCGCCAGCAGCTCCCCCCTTAGGGGACGGAGCTCCTACAATGAGCAGTTCTTC. This codes for CASSSPLRGRSSYNEQFF.

This clonotype was picked up many times. The chain combines TRBV15 with TRBJ2-2; D may correspond to TRBD1 or TRBD2 (5 bases each). Germline V lookup: CDR1 LNHNV, CDR2 YYDKDF (reference sequence). V lost 3 bases, J lost 3 bases, and 11 bases lay in between. This CDR3 comprises 15 residues. The CDR3 loop reads CATSRGPDYTGELFF. For the CDR3, the DNA is TGTGCCACCAGCAGGGGACCCGACTACACCGGGGAGCTGTTTTTT.

The chain has TRBV25-1 and TRBJ2-2, with unresolved D. Trimming left V 3 bases short and J 8 bases short, with 13 bases between. The germline gives CDR1 MGHDK, CDR2 SYGVNS. The CDR3 totals 14 residues. The CDR3, as DNA: TGTGCCAGCAGTGACCCCGAGGTCGCGGGGGAGCTGTTTTTT. It codes for CASSDPEVAGELFF.

A few counts support this clonotype. J is TRBJ2-1 and V is TRBV14, with TRBD2 matching over 10 bases. Germline V CDR1 and CDR2: SGHDN, FVKESK. V lost 3 bases to trimming and J lost 4 bases; unmatched junction nucleotides: 3. The CDR3 is 15 residues long. DNA of the CDR3: TGTGCCAGCAGCCACCTAGCGGGGGATTACAATGAGCAGTTCTTC. The encoded protein is CASSHLAGDYNEQFF.

This clonotype was counted ten times or more. The chain uses TRBV21-1 and TRBJ2-5; TRBD1, the D gene given by the table, was not confirmed from the DNA. TRBV21-1 is a known pseudogene. The CDR3 runs 14 residues. The CDR3 coding sequence is TGTGCCAGCAGCAAAGAGGGAGAGGGGGAGACCCAGTACTTC. It encodes CASSKEGEGETQYF.

This clonotype was seen only a few times. The chain is built from TRBV6-4 and TRBJ2-1, with TRBD2 matching 11 bases. The CDR3 consists of 16 residues. Looked up from germline, CDR1 is MRHNA and CDR2 is SNTAGT. Losses at the gene ends were 3 bases for V and 5 bases for J; bases not matched to a gene: 6. CDR3 DNA sequence: TGTGCCAGCAGTGATCACGGGACTAGCGGAAACAATGAGCAGTTCTTC. It translates to CASSDHGTSGNNEQFF.

The chain is built from TRBV20-1 and TRBJ1-2, with unresolved D. Germline values: CDR1 DFQATT, CDR2 SNEGSKA (reference sequence). The CDR3 has 13 residues. With 0 bases removed from V and 3 bases from J, the gap between germline ends came to 8 bases. CDR3 DNA sequence: TGCAGTGCTAGAGAATATACGTACTATGGCTACACCTTC. Translation: CSAREYTYYGYTF.

This clonotype was recorded at least ten times. The chain employs TRBV11-2 and TRBJ2-1; TRBD2 matches at 9 bases. Germline CDR1 and CDR2: SGHAT and FQNNGV. The CDR3 has 15 residues. V was pared by 5 bases and J by 7 bases, with 9 bases of the junction left unmatched. The DNA of the CDR3 is TGTGCCAGCAGCCGCCTTGGAGCGGGGGGAAATGAGCAGTTCTTC. It codes for CASSRLGAGGNEQFF. The variable domain in full, completed from reference TRBV11-2 and TRBJ2-1, reads EAGVAQSPRYKIIEKRQSVAFWCNPISGHATLYWYQQILGQGPKLLIQFQNNGVVDDSQLPKDRFSAERLKGVDSTLKIQPAKLEDSAVYLCASSRLGAGGNEQFFGPGTRLTVL.

This clonotype showed up just a few times. The chain joins TRBV15 to TRBJ1-4, with 7 positions matching TRBD1. The CDR3 totals 13 residues. The germline gives CDR1 LNHNV, CDR2 YYDKDF (reference sequence). V lost 3 bases and J lost 8; bases outside the gene matches: 3. For the CDR3, the DNA is TGTGCCACCAGCAGGGTACAGGGGGAAAAACTGTTTTTT. Amino acids: CATSRVQGEKLFF.

This clonotype was counted many times. The rearrangement uses TRBV12-3 or TRBV12-4 and TRBJ1-1; D ambiguous. V lost 1 base and J lost 6, with 6 bases in between. CDR3 length equals 12 residues. The CDR3 here is CASSLDPSEAFF. The CDR3 coding sequence is TGTGCCAGCAGTTTAGACCCCTCTGAAGCTTTCTTT.

This clonotype showed up many times. This chain links TRBV12-3 or TRBV12-4 with TRBJ2-7; D gene uncertain. V was pared by 1 base and J by 1 base, with 11 bases between. This CDR3 has 15 amino acids. This chain's CDR3 is CASSLEPNPSYEQYV. The CDR3 DNA reads TGTGCCAGCAGTTTAGAGCCCAACCCGTCCTACGAGCAGTACGTC.

This clonotype was detected only a few times. V gene TRBV6-2 or TRBV6-3 combines with J gene TRBJ2-3; D might be TRBD2 (6 bases). The V gene lost 6 bases and the J gene lost 0 bases, with 19 bases spanning the gap. Germline V gene lookup returns CDR1 MNHEY and CDR2 SVGEGT. The length of the CDR3 is 17 residues. The CDR3 nucleotides are TGTGCCAGCAGCCTACCCGGGGGAGTCTCTAGCACAGATACGCAGTATTTT. Its translation is CASSLPGGVSSTDTQYF.

V usage is TRBV4-1 and J usage is TRBJ2-3; weak D call: TRBD1 (5 bases). CDR3 length: 14 amino acids. The germline V gene encodes CDR1 MGHRA and CDR2 YSYEKL. The V and J ends lost 6 bases and 6 bases respectively, with 16 bases between them. CDR3 amino acids: CASRPTWGGDTQYF. Written as DNA, the CDR3 is TGCGCCAGCAGACCTACCTGGGGCGGCGATACGCAGTATTTT.

This clonotype appeared many times. This sequence joins TRBV15 and TRBJ2-1; 11 bases fit TRBD2. This CDR3 is 17 amino acids long. Germline V lookup: CDR1 LNHNV, CDR2 YYDKDF (reference sequence). With 5 bases clipped from V and 4 bases from J, the junction kept 10 bases outside the gene matches. The CDR3 region is CATSLGLAGGGYNEQFF. In DNA form, the CDR3 reads TGTGCCACCAGCCTGGGGCTAGCGGGAGGAGGTTACAATGAGCAGTTCTTC.

This chain joins TRBV24-1 and TRBJ2-1; TRBD2 might be the D (5 bases). Trimming pared 5 bases from V and 4 bases from J, leaving 17 bases between. Germline-derived CDR1 and CDR2 are KGHDR and SFDVKD. The CDR3 is made up of 16 amino acids. This CDR3 is CATSASGGGDYNEQFF. The CDR3, as DNA: TGTGCCACCAGTGCCTCCGGCGGAGGCGATTACAATGAGCAGTTCTTC.

The chain joins TRBV5-1 to TRBJ1-2, with D uncertain. Trimming removed 5 bases at V and 7 bases at J, with 6 bases between. Per germline, CDR1 SGHRS and CDR2 YFSETQ. The CDR3 length is 10 residues. Here the CDR3 reads CASSCRGYTF. The CDR3 nucleotides read TGCGCCAGCAGTTGCCGTGGCTACACCTTC.

This clonotype was seen a handful of times. The rearrangement joins TRBV19 to TRBJ2-5; 13 nucleotides line up with TRBD2. J lost 5 bases, V lost 6 bases, and 12 bases had no gene match. The CDR3 covers 17 residues. Germline CDR1 and CDR2: LNHDA and SQIVND (reference sequence). The CDR3 region is CASRQTSGRVWSETQYF. The CDR3, as DNA: TGTGCCAGTAGACAAACTAGCGGGAGGGTCTGGTCGGAGACCCAGTACTTC.

This clonotype was observed a few times. The chain uses TRBV6-1 and TRBJ2-1; D gene ambiguous. The V and J ends lost 6 bases and 0 bases respectively, with 9 bases between them. The V gene's germline CDR1 is MNHNS and CDR2 SASEGT. The CDR3 spans 14 residues. DNA for the CDR3: TGTGCCAGCAGCGAATTGAGCTCCTACAATGAGCAGTTCTTC. Residues: CASSELSSYNEQFF.

The gene calls are TRBV6-5 and TRBJ2-2; no clear D. CDR1 is MNHEY and CDR2 is SVGAGI in the germline V gene. V lost 0 bases and J lost 0, with 11 bases in between. This CDR3 is 17 amino acids long. CDR3 protein: CASSYSIQPANTGELFF. CDR3 coding DNA: TGTGCCAGCAGTTACTCGATTCAGCCCGCGAACACCGGGGAGCTGTTTTTT.

This clonotype was counted only a few times. The chain couples TRBV12-5 to TRBJ2-1, with TRBD1 as a possible D gene (5 bases). This CDR3 is 12 amino acids long. Per the germline V gene, CDR1 is LGHNT and CDR2 is FRNRAP. V lost 3 bases to trimming and J lost 6 bases, with 6 bases between them. The CDR3 sequence is CASGLGVNEQFF. Here the CDR3 DNA reads TGTGCTAGTGGTTTAGGGGTCAATGAGCAGTTCTTC.

This clonotype appeared many times. The chain couples TRBV4-1 to TRBJ2-3; TRBD1 might be the D (6 bases). Trimming removed 6 bases at V and 4 bases at J, with 14 bases between. The CDR3 extends over 14 amino acids. Germline assignment: CDR1 MGHRA and CDR2 YSYEKL. The CDR3 DNA reads as TGCGCCAGCAGTCCCACCACAGGGCCAGATACGCAGTATTTT. Protein sequence: CASSPTTGPDTQYF.

This clonotype was found a few times. The chain combines TRBV19 with TRBJ2-5; tentative D call: TRBD2 (5 bases). Between the trimmed V and J ends, which lost 7 bases and 1 base, there was a span of 16 bases. The CDR3 contains 15 residues. CDR1 is LNHDA, CDR2 SQIVND, per germline (reference sequence). The CDR3 nucleotides read TGTGCCAGTAACAATCTGGGAAGCGGCCAAGAGACCCAGTACTTC. As protein: CASNNLGSGQETQYF.

Ten or more counts support this clonotype. The chain links TRBV6-1 to TRBJ2-3; D is perhaps TRBD2 (7 bases). The length of the CDR3 is 15 residues. Trimming shortened V by 7 bases and J by 4 bases, and 18 bases separated the two germline ends. The V gene's germline CDR1 is MNHNS and CDR2 SASEGT. The CDR3 DNA follows: TGTGCCAGCAACACAGCCTTAGGGGGGGCAGATACGCAGTATTTT. Its translation: CASNTALGGADTQYF.